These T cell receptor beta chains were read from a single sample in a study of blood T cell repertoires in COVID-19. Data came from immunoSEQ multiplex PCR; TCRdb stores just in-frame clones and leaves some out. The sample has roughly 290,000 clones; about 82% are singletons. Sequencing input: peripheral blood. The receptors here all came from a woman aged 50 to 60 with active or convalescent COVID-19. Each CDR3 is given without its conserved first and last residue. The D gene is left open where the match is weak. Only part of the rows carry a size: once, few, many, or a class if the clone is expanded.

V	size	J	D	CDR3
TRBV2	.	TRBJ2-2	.	ASSERVDRAGELF
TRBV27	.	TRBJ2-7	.	ASSSLSGGRVYEQY
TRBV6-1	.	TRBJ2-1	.	ASSVPLEVLSGYNEQF
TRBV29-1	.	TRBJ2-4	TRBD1	SVGDRKANIQY
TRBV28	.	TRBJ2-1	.	ASSLGSTILYNEQF
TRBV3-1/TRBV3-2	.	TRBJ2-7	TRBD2	ASSQVPAGVSYEQY
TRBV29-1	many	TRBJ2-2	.	SGAVGTGELF
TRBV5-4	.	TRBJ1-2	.	ASSPGVNGYT
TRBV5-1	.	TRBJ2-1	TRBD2	ASSLAGGDHEQF
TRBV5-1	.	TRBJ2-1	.	ASKRVGGSYNEQF
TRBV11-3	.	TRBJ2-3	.	ASSPQTLDTQY
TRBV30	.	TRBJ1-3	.	AWNGGGGYTIY
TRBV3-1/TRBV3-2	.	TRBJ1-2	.	ASSRRDLIHGYGYT
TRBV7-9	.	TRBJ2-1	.	ASSPRSSYNEQF
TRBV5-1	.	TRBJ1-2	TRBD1	ASSLAGTGLWIGYGYT
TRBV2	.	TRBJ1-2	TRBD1	ASIGDRGTPNYGYT
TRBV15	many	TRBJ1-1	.	ATSRKAQGLKAF
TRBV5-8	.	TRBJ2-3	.	ASSLRQGADTQY
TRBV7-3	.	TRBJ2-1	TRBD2	ASSFASGRAAEQF
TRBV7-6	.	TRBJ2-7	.	ASSLQPDSPYEQY
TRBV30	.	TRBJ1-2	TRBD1	AWAKGTGDGYT
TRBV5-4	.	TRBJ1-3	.	ASSLAKGGTGNTIY
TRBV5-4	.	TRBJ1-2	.	ASSRVEGDGYT